Listed here are 19 T cell receptor beta chains from one sample, sequenced in a study of cytotoxic CD8 clonotypes in ibrutinib-treated CLL. Some clones are missing from TCRdb's copy, which holds only in-frame ones; the method was immunoSEQ multiplex PCR. This sample has about 300,000 clones, with over 55% found just once. The sequencing here drew on PBMCs, taken after 36 months of ibrutinib treatment. The receptors were gathered from a human donor with chronic lymphocytic leukemia.

This clone was observed a few times. The chain couples TRBV28 to TRBJ1-1; D uncertain. This CDR3 has 13 residues. V was trimmed by 3 bases and J by 0 bases, leaving 5 bases between them. Germline V gene lookup returns CDR1 MDHEN and CDR2 SYDVKM. The CDR3 sequence is CASSFTVNTEAFF. CDR3 nucleotide sequence: TGTGCCAGCAGTTTTACCGTGAACACTGAAGCTTTCTTT. Together with reference TRBV28 and TRBJ1-1, the CDR3 gives the full variable domain: DVKVTQSSRYLVKRTGEKVFLECVQDMDHENMFWYRQDPGLGLRLIYFSYDVKMKEKGDIPEGYSVSREKKERFSLILESASTNQTSMYLCASSFTVNTEAFFGQGTRLTVV.

This clone was recorded a few times. The genes are TRBV5-6 and TRBJ2-7; D call uncertain. The CDR3 runs 12 residues. Germline V CDR1 and CDR2: SGHDT, YYEEEE. Trimming shortened V by 3 bases and J by 2 bases, and 6 bases separated the two germline ends. CDR3 sequence (DNA): TGTGCCAGCAGCTCCTTAGCCTACGAGCAGTACTTC. Translating gives CASSSLAYEQYF.

This clone was picked up a small number of times. The rearrangement uses TRBV7-8 and TRBJ2-3; 7 bases agree with TRBD2. Germline trimming cut 0 bases from V and 2 bases from J; bases unmatched to any gene: 2. The germline CDR1 and CDR2 sequences are SGHVS and FQNEAQ. This CDR3 has 15 residues. CDR3 residues: CASSLARGNTDTQYF. In DNA, the CDR3 is TGTGCCAGCAGCTTAGCGCGGGGGAACACAGATACGCAGTATTTT. Filled out from reference TRBV7-8 and TRBJ2-3, the complete variable domain reads GAGVSQSPRYKVAKRGQDVALRCDPISGHVSLFWYQQALGQGPEFLTYFQNEAQLDKSGLPSDRFFAERPEGSVSTLKIQRTQQEDSAVYLCASSLARGNTDTQYFGPGTRLTVL.

The chain recombines TRBV28 with TRBJ1-4; TRBD1 aligns across 9 bases. Germline values: CDR1 MDHEN, CDR2 SYDVKM. The CDR3 has 14 amino acids. V lost 4 bases and J lost 7; bases outside the gene matches: 4. The chain's CDR3 is CASSYRGLSEKLFF. In DNA, the CDR3 is TGTGCCAGCAGTTACAGGGGGCTGTCTGAAAAACTGTTTTTT.

The V call is TRBV28, the J call TRBJ2-5; D perhaps matches TRBD2 (5 bases). Germline V gene lookup returns CDR1 MDHEN and CDR2 SYDVKM. The CDR3 spans 15 residues. V dropped 4 bases and J dropped 2 bases, with 14 bases sitting between them. In DNA, the CDR3 is TGTGCCAGCAGTTCCCCCCCGACGGGACAAGAGACCCAGTACTTC. It codes for CASSSPPTGQETQYF.

This chain joins TRBV29-1 and TRBJ1-2, with D possibly being TRBD1 (5 bases). Per germline, CDR1 SQVTM and CDR2 ANQGSEA. The CDR3 has 15 residues. V lost 6 bases and J lost 1, with 18 bases in between. The CDR3 reads CSVITGELGNYGYTF. In DNA, the CDR3 is TGCAGCGTGATTACGGGGGAGTTAGGTAACTATGGCTACACCTTC. The full variable domain, in which reference TRBV29-1 and TRBJ1-2 provide the parts outside the CDR3, is SAVISQKPSRDICQRGTSLTIQCQVDSQVTMMFWYRQQPGQSLTLIATANQGSEATYESGFVIDKFPISRPNLTFSTLTVSNMSPEDSSIYLCSVITGELGNYGYTFGSGTRLTVV.

The chain uses TRBV9 and TRBJ2-7, with D possibly called TRBD1 or TRBD2 (6 bases each). In germline, CDR1 is SGDLS, CDR2 YYNGEE. The CDR3 runs to 15 residues. V shed 0 bases and J shed 3 bases, with 13 bases lying between them. CDR3 nucleotides: TGTGCCAGCAGCGTAGAGGTAGGGGGGTACTACGAGCAGTACTTC. This gives the protein CASSVEVGGYYEQYF.

The CDR3 nucleotides are TGTGCTAGTGCTGGCCGGCCCTATGGCTACACCTTC. It translates to CASAGRPYGYTF. The chain combines TRBV12-5 with TRBJ1-2; D remains ambiguous. The CDR3 is made up of 12 amino acids. Germline V CDR1 and CDR2: LGHNT, FRNRAP. Trimming took 7 bases from V and 4 from J, leaving 10 bases between them.

Points on this clone: The sample contains more than one DNA sequence encoding this CDR3. The chain uses TRBV5-1 and TRBJ1-4, with unresolved D. Trimming shortened V by 4 bases and J by 0 bases, and 7 bases separated the two germline ends. Germline CDR1 is SGHRS and CDR2 is YFSETQ. The CDR3 is made up of 14 amino acids. CDR3 sequence reads: CASSPSATNEKLFF. CDR3 coding DNA: TGCGCCAGCAGCCCTAGCGCAACTAATGAAAAACTGTTTTTT.

This clone was detected only once. This sequence joins TRBV10-3 and TRBJ2-1, with D hard to call. V lost 9 bases and J 0 bases, leaving 6 bases between the germline ends. The CDR3 is 12 residues long. CDR1 ENHRY and CDR2 SYGVKD come from the germline V gene. The CDR3 region has the DNA TGTGCCATAGGGCCCTCCTACAATGAGCAGTTCTTC. It translates to CAIGPSYNEQFF.

The V and J genes are TRBV2 and TRBJ2-3, with 13 bases matching TRBD2. The CDR3 loop spans 18 amino acids. Germline assignment: CDR1 SNHLY and CDR2 FYNNEI. After removal of 6 bases from V and 0 bases from J, the junction contained 9 bases not matched to a gene. The CDR3 reads CASSRVLAGGPSTDTQYF. Here the CDR3 DNA reads TGTGCCAGCAGCCGAGTACTAGCGGGAGGGCCGAGCACAGATACGCAGTATTTT.

In its sample, this clone was seen a few times. This sequence joins TRBV18 and TRBJ1-5, with D possibly matching TRBD1 (5 bases). Per germline, CDR1 KGHSH and CDR2 LQKENI. The CDR3 consists of 16 residues. V lost 0 bases and J 0 bases, leaving 9 bases between the germline ends. CDR3 sequence: CASSPPRTSSNQPQHF. Here the CDR3 DNA reads TGTGCCAGCTCACCACCCCGGACATCTAGCAATCAGCCCCAGCATTTT.

The DNA for the CDR3 is TGTGCCAGCAGCACCGGAGGTAGCGGGAGAGGTACAGATACGCAGTATTTT. Translation: CASSTGGSGRGTDTQYF. The V and J genes are TRBV11-2 and TRBJ2-3, with 9 bases that match TRBD2. The CDR3 extends over 17 amino acids. Germline V gene lookup returns CDR1 SGHAT and CDR2 FQNNGV. J gave up 3 bases and V 5 bases, and 12 bases lay outside the gene matches.

The chain employs TRBV11-2 and TRBJ1-1, with D uncertain. V lost 0 bases to trimming and J lost 7 bases, with 18 bases between them. The germline CDR1 and CDR2 sequences are SGHAT and FQNNGV. This CDR3 spans 16 amino acids. The CDR3 bases are TGTGCCAGCAGCTTAGATTATGGCGGCGTATCGGGTGAAGCTTTCTTT. This encodes CASSLDYGGVSGEAFF.

This clone has just a few counts. The V call is TRBV6-1, the J call TRBJ2-5; D perhaps matches TRBD1 (6 bases). In germline, CDR1 is MNHNS, CDR2 SASEGT. V shed 2 bases and J shed 4 bases, with 14 bases lying between them. The CDR3 covers 15 residues. CDR3 in DNA: TGTGCCAGCAGTGAACCAGGGGATCGAGGAGAGACCCAGTACTTC. This sequence encodes CASSEPGDRGETQYF.

The V gene is TRBV4-1, the J gene TRBJ2-3; no clear D gene. CDR3 size: 14 residues. V dropped 0 bases and J dropped 6 bases, with 10 bases sitting between them. Germline V gives CDR1 MGHRA, CDR2 YSYEKL. In DNA, the CDR3 is TGCGCCAGCAGCCAAGAAGCAGCCCTGGATACGCAGTATTTT. This encodes CASSQEAALDTQYF.

The chain couples TRBV29-1 to TRBJ2-7, with 10 bases that match TRBD2. The CDR3 has 16 residues. J gave up 3 bases and V 4 bases, and 12 bases lay outside the gene matches. The germline V gene encodes CDR1 SQVTM and CDR2 ANQGSEA. The CDR3 sequence: CSVVLAGEGGLYEQYF. In nucleotides, the CDR3 is TGCAGCGTTGTGCTAGCGGGAGAGGGTGGCCTCTACGAGCAGTACTTC.

The chain is built from TRBV9 and TRBJ2-1; TRBD1 matches 9 bases. Per germline, CDR1 SGDLS and CDR2 YYNGEE. With V trimmed by 3 bases and J by 15 bases, 7 bases remained unmatched. This CDR3 spans 12 amino acids. The CDR3, as DNA: TGTGCCAGCAGCGCACCAGGGACAGGGTGGTTCTTC. This translates into CASSAPGTGWFF. Combining the CDR3 with reference TRBV9 and TRBJ2-1 gives the whole variable domain DSGVTQTPKHLITATGQRVTLRCSPRSGDLSVYWYQQSLDQGLQFLIQYYNGEERAKGNILERFSAQQFPDLHSELNLSSLELGDSALYFCASSAPGTGWFFGPGTRLTVL.

This clone has only one observation. The chain links TRBV2 to TRBJ2-7; TRBD2 aligns across 7 bases. V shed 1 base and J 1 base; nucleotides not matched to a gene: 16. This CDR3 has 19 amino acids. Germline lookup yields CDR1 SNHLY and CDR2 FYNNEI. DNA for the CDR3: TGTGCCAGCAGTGAAGATAGTGATATCCGGACTAGGAAGTCCTACGAGCAGTACTTC. Protein product: CASSEDSDIRTRKSYEQYF.